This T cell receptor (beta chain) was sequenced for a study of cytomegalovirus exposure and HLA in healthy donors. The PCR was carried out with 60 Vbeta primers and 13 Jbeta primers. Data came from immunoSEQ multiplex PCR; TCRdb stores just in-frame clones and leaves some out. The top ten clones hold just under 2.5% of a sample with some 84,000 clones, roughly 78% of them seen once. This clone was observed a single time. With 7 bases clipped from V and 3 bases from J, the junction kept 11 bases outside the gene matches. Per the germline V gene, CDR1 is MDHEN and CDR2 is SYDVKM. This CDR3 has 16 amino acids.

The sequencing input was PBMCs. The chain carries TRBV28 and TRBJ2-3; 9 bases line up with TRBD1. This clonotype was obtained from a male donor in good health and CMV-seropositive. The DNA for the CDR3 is TGTGCCAGCACCCTGGGGACAGGGCAAGTGACAGATACGCAGTATTTT. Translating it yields CASTLGTGQVTDTQYF.